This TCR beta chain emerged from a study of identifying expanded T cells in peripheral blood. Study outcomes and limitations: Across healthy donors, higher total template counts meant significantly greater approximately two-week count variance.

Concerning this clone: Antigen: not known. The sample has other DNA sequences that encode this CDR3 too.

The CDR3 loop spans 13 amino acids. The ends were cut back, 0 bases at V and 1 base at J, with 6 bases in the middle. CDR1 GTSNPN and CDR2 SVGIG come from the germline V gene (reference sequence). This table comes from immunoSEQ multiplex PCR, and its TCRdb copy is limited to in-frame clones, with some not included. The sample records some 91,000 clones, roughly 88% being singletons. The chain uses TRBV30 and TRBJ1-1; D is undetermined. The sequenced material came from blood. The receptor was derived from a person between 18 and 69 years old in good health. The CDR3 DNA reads TGTGCCTGGAGTGTGTCGGAGAACACTGAAGCTTTCTTT. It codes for CAWSVSENTEAFF.